One and the same sample provided the 23 T cell receptor beta chains below, sequenced in a study of blood T cell repertoires in COVID-19. The protocol was immunoSEQ multiplex PCR, while the TCRdb copy is restricted to in-frame clones and leaves out a portion. The table includes around 700,000 clones, 90% detected once. Sequencing input: peripheral blood. The source is a woman aged 18 to 35 with acute or convalescent COVID-19.

This chain joins TRBV5-1 and TRBJ2-1; the D is unclear. The ends were cut back, 0 bases at V and 5 bases at J, with 12 bases in the middle. The CDR3 totals 15 residues. Germline-derived CDR1 and CDR2 are SGHRS and YFSETQ. The CDR3 reads CASSLGGQTHNEQFF. CDR3 nucleotide sequence: TGCGCCAGCAGCTTGGGAGGCCAGACCCACAATGAGCAGTTCTTC.

The V call is TRBV28, the J call TRBJ2-1; TRBD2 is a possible D gene (6 bases). Germline assignment: CDR1 MDHEN and CDR2 SYDVKM. V dropped 8 bases and J dropped 4 bases, with 15 bases sitting between them. The CDR3 covers 14 residues. CDR3 in DNA: TGTGCCAGCCTCGCCCCGGGGGTATACAATGAGCAGTTCTTC. It yields the protein CASLAPGVYNEQFF.

V is TRBV19 and J is TRBJ2-3, with 7 bases lining up with TRBD2. V trimming: 7 bases; J trimming: 0 bases; junction bases outside the gene matches: 4. Per the germline V gene, CDR1 is LNHDA and CDR2 is SQIVND (reference sequence). CDR3 length equals 14 residues. This chain's CDR3 is CASNWGGSTDTQYF. DNA of the CDR3: TGTGCCAGTAATTGGGGAGGGAGCACAGATACGCAGTATTTT.

The gene calls are TRBV5-4 and TRBJ2-3; D uncertain. Germline CDR1 is SGHNT and CDR2 is YYREEE (reference sequence). V lost 5 bases, J lost 6 bases, and 10 bases lay in between. This CDR3 region has 12 residues. This CDR3 reads CASSSLQDTQYF. The CDR3 nucleotides are TGTGCCAGCAGTTCCCTACAGGATACGCAGTATTTT.

The chain combines TRBV19 with TRBJ1-4; D remains unclear. This CDR3 is built from 16 residues. Germline CDR1 reads LNHDA; CDR2 reads SQIVND (reference sequence). Trimming shortened V by 7 bases and J by 3 bases, and 18 bases separated the two germline ends. The CDR3 sequence: CASTVLGGVSNEKLFF. In DNA form, the CDR3 reads TGTGCCAGTACGGTACTAGGAGGAGTTTCTAATGAAAAACTGTTTTTT.

The rearrangement joins TRBV24-1 to TRBJ2-6; D gene ambiguous. The CDR3 totals 14 residues. Germline CDR1 is KGHDR and CDR2 is SFDVKD. V lost 5 bases to trimming and J lost 4 bases, with 8 bases between them. CDR3 loop: CATSGRAGANVLTF. The CDR3 region has the DNA TGTGCCACCAGTGGTCGCGCCGGGGCCAACGTCCTGACTTTC.

The V and J genes are TRBV30 and TRBJ1-1; a possible D gene is TRBD1 (5 bases). Trimming took 0 bases from V and 6 from J, leaving 23 bases between them. The length of the CDR3 is 17 residues. The germline gives CDR1 GTSNPN, CDR2 SVGIG (reference sequence). CDR3 DNA sequence: TGTGCCTGGAGTGTAATGGAGTGGGACGGCAGGGACTCTGAAGCTTTCTTT. Encoded protein: CAWSVMEWDGRDSEAFF.

This chain joins TRBV4-3 and TRBJ2-7; D uncertain. The V gene lost 0 bases and the J gene lost 2 bases, with 5 bases spanning the gap. Germline assignment: CDR1 LGHNA and CDR2 YSLEER. The CDR3 has 13 residues. The CDR3 nucleotides are TGCGCCAGCAGCCAAGATATCCCCTACGAGCAGTACTTC. It yields the protein CASSQDIPYEQYF.

This rearrangement joins TRBV20-1 to TRBJ1-1; no clear D gene. V dropped 3 bases and J dropped 0 bases, with 11 bases sitting between them. Germline lookup yields CDR1 DFQATT and CDR2 SNEGSKA (reference sequence). CDR3 size: 14 residues. The CDR3 loop reads CSASPVRLNTEAFF. The CDR3 nucleotides are TGCAGTGCTAGTCCCGTCCGGTTGAACACTGAAGCTTTCTTT.

V gene TRBV19 combines with J gene TRBJ2-5; 11 nucleotides match TRBD2. Unmatched junction bases numbered 6, after V lost 5 bases and J lost 1 base. CDR1 is LNHDA, CDR2 SQIVND, per germline (reference sequence). This CDR3 spans 16 amino acids. CDR3 protein: CASSSRTSGFQETQYF. CDR3 sequence (DNA): TGTGCCAGTAGTTCCCGGACTAGCGGGTTCCAAGAGACCCAGTACTTC. The full variable domain, rest sourced from reference TRBV19 and TRBJ2-5, is DGGITQSPKYLFRKEGQNVTLSCEQNLNHDAMYWYRQDPGQGLRLIYYSQIVNDFQKGDIAEGYSVSREKKESFPLTVTSAQKNPTAFYLCASSSRTSGFQETQYFGPGTRLLVL.

This clone was detected once. The sample contains more than one DNA sequence encoding this CDR3. The genes are TRBV3-1 (or the pseudogene TRBV3-2) and TRBJ1-6, with a weak D call TRBD1 (5 bases). V was clipped by 1 base and J by 5 bases, with 9 bases between them. This CDR3 comprises 15 residues. Germline V gives CDR1 LGHDT, CDR2 YNNKEL (reference sequence). The CDR3 sequence is CASSQVGRDNSPLHF. In nucleotides, the CDR3 is TGTGCCAGCAGCCAAGTTGGCAGGGATAATTCACCCCTCCACTTT.

The rearrangement uses TRBV5-1 and TRBJ1-2; TRBD1 is a possible D gene (6 bases). The CDR3 totals 14 residues. Trimming cost V 0 bases and J 6 bases, with 12 bases left between them. Germline CDR1 reads SGHRS; CDR2 reads YFSETQ. The CDR3 is CASSLASRGDGYTF. In DNA form, the CDR3 reads TGCGCCAGCAGCTTGGCCTCCAGGGGCGATGGCTACACCTTC.

This chain links TRBV2 with TRBJ1-2; 7 bases are a match to TRBD1. This CDR3 region has 14 residues. V shed 6 bases and J 1 base; nucleotides not matched to a gene: 5. Germline CDR1 and CDR2: SNHLY and FYNNEI. CDR3 loop: CASRYRGHNYGYTF. Here the CDR3 DNA reads TGTGCCAGCAGATACAGGGGACATAACTATGGCTACACCTTC.

CDR3 sequence reads: CASTPQGIRVDYGYTF. In DNA, the CDR3 is TGTGCCAGTACCCCCCAGGGTATAAGGGTGGACTATGGCTACACCTTC. This rearrangement joins TRBV19 to TRBJ1-2; perhaps TRBD1 as D (5 bases). The germline V gene has CDR1 LNHDA and CDR2 SQIVND (reference sequence). CDR3 length equals 16 residues. V lost 7 bases and J lost 3, with 21 bases in between.

This chain links TRBV30 with TRBJ2-2, with unresolved D. In germline, CDR1 is GTSNPN, CDR2 SVGIG (reference sequence). This CDR3 is built from 13 residues. Trimming stripped 3 bases from V and 5 bases from J, with 10 bases between. The CDR3 DNA sequence: TGTGCCTGGAGAGACATACCGACCGGGGAGCTGTTTTTT. Its protein product is CAWRDIPTGELFF. The full variable domain, its missing parts supplied by reference TRBV30 and TRBJ2-2, is SQTIHQWPATLVQPVGSPLSLECTVEGTSNPNLYWYRQAAGRGLQLLFYSVGIGQISSEVPQNLSASRPQDRQFILSSKKLLLSDSGFYLCAWRDIPTGELFFGEGSRLTVL.

V is TRBV4-3 and J is TRBJ2-7, with 10 bases aligning to TRBD1. Germline CDR1 LGHNA, CDR2 YSLEER. The CDR3 is 14 amino acids. V was clipped by 5 bases and J by 6 bases; unmatched bases: 7. DNA of the CDR3: TGCGCCAGCAGCACCGGGACAGGGGCCTTCGAGCAGTACTTC. Its translation: CASSTGTGAFEQYF.

With respect to this clone: In the same sample, other DNA sequences code for this CDR3. This sequence joins TRBV5-1 and TRBJ1-3; possible D gene TRBD1, 6 bases. V dropped 1 base and J dropped 1 base, with 6 bases sitting between them. In germline, CDR1 is SGHRS, CDR2 YFSETQ. This CDR3 region has 14 residues. Here the CDR3 reads CASSLTGSGNTIYF. In nucleotides, the CDR3 is TGCGCCAGCAGCTTGACAGGGTCTGGAAACACCATATATTTT.

The CDR3 here is CASSGVAGSGSPLHF. The CDR3 DNA is TGTGCCAGCTCAGGGGTCGCGGGGTCGGGTTCACCCCTCCACTTT. This chain uses TRBV18 with TRBJ1-6; D uncertain. Germline V lookup: CDR1 KGHSH, CDR2 LQKENI. This CDR3 is built from 15 residues. V was clipped by 5 bases and J by 9 bases, with 17 bases between them.

This rearrangement joins TRBV6-2 or TRBV6-3 to TRBJ1-5, with a possible D match to TRBD1 (5 bases). This CDR3 is 15 amino acids long. The V and J ends lost 2 bases and 4 bases respectively, with 12 bases between them. Germline CDR1 reads MNHEY; CDR2 reads SVGEGT. This CDR3 is CASSYREGQNQPQHF. CDR3 sequence (DNA): TGTGCCAGCAGTTACAGGGAGGGGCAGAATCAGCCCCAGCATTTT.

J is TRBJ1-3 and V is TRBV19; D is perhaps TRBD1 (6 bases). Germline V gene lookup returns CDR1 LNHDA and CDR2 SQIVND (reference sequence). V was shortened by 6 bases and J by 4 bases, with 25 bases between the two germline ends. This CDR3 is 18 amino acids long. CDR3 sequence: CASRPLGTPVAGGNTIYF. The CDR3 DNA reads TGTGCCAGTAGGCCCCTCGGGACACCCGTAGCTGGAGGAAACACCATATATTTT.

This chain joins TRBV30 and TRBJ1-1; D unresolved. V was clipped by 1 base and J by 10 bases, with 7 bases between them. Per the germline V gene, CDR1 is GTSNPN and CDR2 is SVGIG (reference sequence). This CDR3 contains 10 residues. This CDR3 reads CAWSGRIAFF. DNA of the CDR3: TGTGCCTGGAGTGGCAGGATAGCTTTCTTT.

The CDR3 sequence is CASSYFNLNPGANVLTF. CDR3 nucleotides: TGTGCCAGCAGTTATTTCAACTTGAATCCTGGGGCCAACGTCCTGACTTTC. The chain has TRBV6-2 or TRBV6-3 and TRBJ2-6; no reliable D call. The germline V and J ends were trimmed by 3 bases and 2 bases, with 14 bases remaining between them. The CDR3 sequence is 17 residues long. Germline V lookup: CDR1 MNHEY, CDR2 SVGEGT.

The J gene is TRBJ1-1, the V gene TRBV14; D is unresolved. Between the trimmed V and J ends, which lost 2 bases and 4 bases, there was a span of 14 bases. CDR3 length: 15 residues. Germline V gene lookup returns CDR1 SGHDN and CDR2 FVKESK. CDR3 loop: CASSQSWRRGTEAFF. In DNA form, the CDR3 reads TGTGCCAGCAGCCAAAGTTGGAGGCGAGGCACTGAAGCTTTCTTT.